Shown below are 30 T cell receptor beta chains from a single sample sequenced in a study of blood T cell repertoires in COVID-19. Repertoires were generated with immunoSEQ multiplex PCR, while TCRdb's copy carries only in-frame clones and drops some. The sample has about 83,000 clones; 85% to 90% are singletons. The sequenced sample was peripheral blood. These receptors all come from a man of 80 years or more with active or convalescent COVID-19.

This clone was seen just once. The chain recombines TRBV11-2 with TRBJ2-3, with D possibly being TRBD1 (6 bases). Germline V gene lookup returns CDR1 SGHAT and CDR2 FQNNGV. This CDR3 has 14 residues. Trimming stripped 3 bases from V and 1 base from J, with 8 bases between. The chain's CDR3 is CASSFNRGTDTQYF. CDR3 bases: TGTGCCAGCAGCTTCAACAGGGGCACAGATACGCAGTATTTT. Full variable domain (rest looked up from reference TRBV11-2 and TRBJ2-3): EAGVAQSPRYKIIEKRQSVAFWCNPISGHATLYWYQQILGQGPKLLIQFQNNGVVDDSQLPKDRFSAERLKGVDSTLKIQPAKLEDSAVYLCASSFNRGTDTQYFGPGTRLTVL.

V usage is TRBV19 and J usage is TRBJ1-5; 9 bases align to TRBD1. Germline CDR1 is LNHDA and CDR2 is SQIVND (reference sequence). After removal of 7 bases from V and 1 base from J, the junction contained 8 bases not matched to a gene. CDR3 size: 16 residues. CDR3 DNA: TGTGCCAGTACCCCGGGACAGGGACGAAGCAATCAGCCCCAGCATTTT. Translating it yields CASTPGQGRSNQPQHF.

The chain joins TRBV7-2 to TRBJ2-1, with TRBD1 as a possible D gene (7 bases). Germline V lookup: CDR1 SGHTA, CDR2 FQGNSA. The CDR3 spans 15 residues. Trimming removed 5 bases at V and 4 bases at J, with 15 bases between. In DNA, the CDR3 is TGTGCCAGCAGCCCTTGGGCAGGGGGGTACAATGAGCAGTTCTTC. Translated: CASSPWAGGYNEQFF.

V gene TRBV19 combines with J gene TRBJ1-5; the match to TRBD1 covers 7 bases. Germline V gene lookup returns CDR1 LNHDA and CDR2 SQIVND (reference sequence). There are 16 residues in the CDR3. With 11 bases clipped from V and 1 base from J, the junction kept 14 bases outside the gene matches. As DNA, the CDR3 is TGTGCCGAAACTAAGCCCCGGGACAGAAGCAATCAGCCCCAGCATTTT. It specifies CAETKPRDRSNQPQHF.

The CDR3 protein is CASSVGPSAYSDTQYF. CDR3 bases: TGTGCCAGCAGCGTAGGGCCTAGCGCATACTCGGATACGCAGTATTTT. V usage is TRBV9 and J usage is TRBJ2-3; D is possibly TRBD2 (6 bases). Germline V gene lookup returns CDR1 SGDLS and CDR2 YYNGEE. The ends were cut back, 0 bases at V and 6 bases at J, with 17 bases in the middle. CDR3 length: 16 amino acids. The complete variable domain, with remaining parts taken from reference TRBV9 and TRBJ2-3, reads DSGVTQTPKHLITATGQRVTLRCSPRSGDLSVYWYQQSLDQGLQFLIQYYNGEERAKGNILERFSAQQFPDLHSELNLSSLELGDSALYFCASSVGPSAYSDTQYFGPGTRLTVL.

The chain is built from TRBV18 and TRBJ1-1; 7 bases match TRBD1. V shed 3 bases and J 1 base; nucleotides not matched to a gene: 14. The CDR3 spans 18 residues. The germline CDR1 and CDR2 sequences are KGHSH and LQKENI. CDR3 residues: CASSPFLTQGPTNTEAFF. The CDR3 DNA sequence: TGTGCCAGCTCACCCTTTCTAACACAGGGGCCCACGAACACTGAAGCTTTCTTT. The variable domain in full, completed from reference TRBV18 and TRBJ1-1, reads NAGVMQNPRHLVRRRGQEARLRCSPMKGHSHVYWYRQLPEEGLKFMVYLQKENIIDESGMPKERFSAEFPKEGPSILRIQQVVRGDSAAYFCASSPFLTQGPTNTEAFFGQGTRLTVV.

This clone has a handful of counts. This chain uses TRBV28 with TRBJ1-2; 10 bases match TRBD1. V was clipped by 7 bases and J by 6 bases; unmatched bases: 8. From germline, CDR1 is MDHEN and CDR2 SYDVKM. CDR3 length: 14 amino acids. CDR3: CASNLPGTGDGYTF. The CDR3 bases are TGTGCCAGCAACCTCCCAGGGACAGGGGATGGCTACACCTTC.

V usage is TRBV14 and J usage is TRBJ2-3, with 7 bases matching TRBD2. The ends lost 8 bases at V and 2 bases at J; junction bases unmatched: 7. In germline, CDR1 is SGHDN, CDR2 FVKESK. The CDR3 is 14 residues long. DNA of the CDR3: TGTGCCAGCGGAGAGCGGGACGTCACAGATACGCAGTATTTT. Translation: CASGERDVTDTQYF. Drawing the rest from reference TRBV14 and TRBJ2-3, the complete variable domain is EAGVTQFPSHSVIEKGQTVTLRCDPISGHDNLYWYRRVMGKEIKFLLHFVKESKQDESGMPNNRFLAERTGGTYSTLKVQPAELEDSGVYFCASGERDVTDTQYFGPGTRLTVL.

J is TRBJ1-6 and V is TRBV7-9, with TRBD1 identical over 9 bases. J was trimmed by 7 bases and V by 6 bases; bases with no gene match: 1. The germline CDR1 and CDR2 sequences are SEHNR and FQNEAQ (reference sequence). The CDR3 sequence is 13 residues long. The CDR3 is CASRGTGNSPLHF. CDR3 nucleotides: TGTGCCAGCAGGGGGACAGGGAATTCACCCCTCCACTTT.

The chain links TRBV28 to TRBJ2-7; D possibly corresponds to TRBD2 (6 bases). The germline CDR1 and CDR2 sequences are MDHEN and SYDVKM. CDR3 length: 12 amino acids. With 3 bases removed from V and 4 bases from J, the gap between germline ends came to 7 bases. CDR3 coding DNA: TGTGCCAGCAGTTTGAGCGGGTACGAGCAGTACGTC. Translation gives CASSLSGYEQYV.

The chain carries TRBV5-4 and TRBJ2-4; weak D call: TRBD1 (6 bases). CDR1 and CDR2 (germline): SGHNT, YYREEE (reference sequence). The CDR3 consists of 14 residues. Trimming took off 4 bases at V and 1 base at J, with 9 bases between the two ends. CDR3 sequence: CASSHTGAKNIQYF. CDR3 DNA sequence: TGTGCCAGCAGCCACACAGGGGCCAAAAACATTCAGTACTTC.

The chain couples TRBV11-2 to TRBJ2-3; perhaps TRBD1 as D (6 bases). This CDR3 has 11 amino acids. The germline V and J ends were trimmed by 8 bases and 6 bases, with 9 bases remaining between them. Germline CDR1 SGHAT, CDR2 FQNNGV. The CDR3 loop is CASGTLDTQYF. CDR3 sequence (DNA): TGTGCCAGCGGGACACTCGATACGCAGTATTTT.

The rearrangement links TRBV5-1 to TRBJ2-1; tentative D call: TRBD1 (7 bases). Germline loops: CDR1 SGHRS, CDR2 YFSETQ. Trimming removed 0 bases at V and 0 bases at J, with 16 bases between. The CDR3 runs 18 residues. CDR3 sequence reads: CASSLARGGTASYNEQFF. The CDR3 region has the DNA TGCGCCAGCAGCTTGGCCCGTGGGGGGACAGCCTCCTACAATGAGCAGTTCTTC.

This clone was counted a single time. The rearrangement uses TRBV5-1 and TRBJ2-5, with TRBD2 matching 7 bases. V gave up 4 bases and J gave up 2 bases; unmatched junction bases: 11. CDR1 SGHRS and CDR2 YFSETQ come from the germline V gene. The CDR3 extends over 16 amino acids. CDR3 coding DNA: TGCGCCAGCAGCGTCTCCGGGACTACCTTACAAGAGACCCAGTACTTC. This codes for CASSVSGTTLQETQYF.

The chain is built from TRBV7-2 and TRBJ1-5, with D hard to call. CDR1 and CDR2 from the germline V gene are SGHTA and FQGNSA. The V end was cut by 4 bases, the J end by 3 bases, with 13 bases between. This CDR3 spans 15 amino acids. DNA for the CDR3: TGTGCCAGCAGCTCCGGCACGAGGGACAATCAGCCCCAGCATTTT. It codes for CASSSGTRDNQPQHF. Full variable domain (outside the CDR3, taken from reference TRBV7-2 and TRBJ1-5): GAGVSQSPSNKVTEKGKDVELRCDPISGHTALYWYRQSLGQGLEFLIYFQGNSAPDKSGLPSDRFSAERTGGSVSTLTIQRTQQEDSAVYLCASSSGTRDNQPQHFGDGTRLSIL.

The chain carries TRBV3-1 (or the pseudogene TRBV3-2) and TRBJ1-6; 8 nucleotides line up with TRBD1. V lost 1 base to trimming and J lost 12 bases; unmatched junction nucleotides: 5. The CDR3 contains 14 residues. Germline V gene data show CDR1 as LGHDT and CDR2 as YNNKEL (reference sequence). In DNA form, the CDR3 reads TGTGCCAGCAGCCAAGTTGCCACAGGGGGACCCCTCCACTTT. Protein: CASSQVATGGPLHF.

This clone was observed a single time. This chain connects TRBV5-6 to TRBJ2-5, with D uncertain. There are 16 residues in the CDR3. Per germline, CDR1 SGHDT and CDR2 YYEEEE. Trimming took 0 bases from V and 2 from J, leaving 14 bases between them. CDR3 sequence (DNA): TGTGCCAGCAGCTTGGTTGCTAGAGGAGAACAAGAGACCCAGTACTTC. Protein product: CASSLVARGEQETQYF.

The chain links TRBV18 to TRBJ1-4; 7 bases are shared with TRBD1. With 2 bases clipped from V and 7 bases from J, the junction kept 1 base outside the gene matches. Per germline, CDR1 KGHSH and CDR2 LQKENI. The CDR3 is made up of 13 amino acids. The CDR3 loop is CASSPTGVEKLFF. The CDR3 DNA is TGTGCCAGCTCACCAACAGGGGTTGAAAAACTGTTTTTT.

The chain recombines TRBV7-9 with TRBJ2-2; 7 nucleotides match TRBD1. J lost 6 bases, V lost 3 bases, and 4 bases had no gene match. CDR3 length: 14 amino acids. CDR1 is SEHNR and CDR2 is FQNEAQ in the germline V gene (reference sequence). The CDR3 reads CASSFEGAAGELFF. The CDR3, as DNA: TGTGCCAGCAGCTTCGAGGGGGCTGCCGGGGAGCTGTTTTTT.

This clone came up a few times. The rearrangement joins TRBV9 to TRBJ1-4; a weak D match, TRBD1 (5 bases). Per the germline V gene, CDR1 is SGDLS and CDR2 is YYNGEE. V lost 0 bases to trimming and J lost 7 bases, with 13 bases between them. The CDR3 extends over 15 amino acids. CDR3 nucleotides: TGTGCCAGCAGCGTAGCAAGGGGATTGAGTGAAAAACTGTTTTTT. Its translation: CASSVARGLSEKLFF. Full variable domain (missing parts from reference TRBV9 and TRBJ1-4): DSGVTQTPKHLITATGQRVTLRCSPRSGDLSVYWYQQSLDQGLQFLIQYYNGEERAKGNILERFSAQQFPDLHSELNLSSLELGDSALYFCASSVARGLSEKLFFGSGTQLSVL.

In DNA form, the CDR3 reads TGTGCCAGCAGAGAACAAACAGGGGTAGGAACTGAAGCTTTCTTT. Its translation is CASREQTGVGTEAFF. The V gene is TRBV2, the J gene TRBJ1-1; 7 bases are a match to TRBD1. There are 15 residues in the CDR3. The V gene's germline CDR1 is SNHLY and CDR2 FYNNEI. V shed 6 bases and J 5 bases; nucleotides not matched to a gene: 12.

The chain has TRBV29-1 and TRBJ2-1; 7 bases are a match to TRBD2. Per germline, CDR1 SQVTM and CDR2 ANQGSEA. Germline trimming cut 6 bases from V and 8 bases from J; bases unmatched to any gene: 13. CDR3 length: 14 amino acids. The CDR3 spells CSVETSPLFDEQFF. In DNA form, the CDR3 reads TGCAGCGTCGAGACTAGCCCACTGTTCGATGAGCAGTTCTTC.

The CDR3, as DNA: TGTGCCAGCAGTCCTCCTTTGACCATAAGGGCAGGGCACGAGCAGTACGTC. Translating it yields CASSPPLTIRAGHEQYV. This chain uses TRBV28 with TRBJ2-7, with D maybe TRBD1 (5 bases). V dropped 5 bases and J dropped 5 bases, with 25 bases sitting between them. Germline V gives CDR1 MDHEN, CDR2 SYDVKM. The CDR3 has 17 amino acids.

The chain uses TRBV18 and TRBJ1-5; TRBD1 is a possible D gene (5 bases). From germline, CDR1 is KGHSH and CDR2 LQKENI. The CDR3 has 14 residues. With 6 bases removed from V and 4 bases from J, the gap between germline ends came to 13 bases. The DNA of the CDR3 is TGTGCCAGCTCCGAGTGGGGGGGGAATCAGCCCCAGCATTTT. It encodes CASSEWGGNQPQHF. Full variable domain (rest looked up from reference TRBV18 and TRBJ1-5): NAGVMQNPRHLVRRRGQEARLRCSPMKGHSHVYWYRQLPEEGLKFMVYLQKENIIDESGMPKERFSAEFPKEGPSILRIQQVVRGDSAAYFCASSEWGGNQPQHFGDGTRLSIL.

The rearrangement uses TRBV4-2 and TRBJ1-2; 8 bases are a match to TRBD1. The germline V gene encodes CDR1 LGHNA and CDR2 YNFKEQ. After removal of 0 bases from V and 4 bases from J, the junction contained 7 bases not matched to a gene. This CDR3 spans 16 amino acids. The DNA of the CDR3 is TGTGCCAGCAGCCAAGATCTGGACAGGGCTTTCTATGGCTACACCTTC. This translates into CASSQDLDRAFYGYTF.

The V call is TRBV12-5, the J call TRBJ2-2; 9 nucleotides align to TRBD1. The V and J ends lost 0 bases and 1 base, in that order; junction bases with no gene match: 3. The CDR3 runs to 17 residues. Germline V CDR1 and CDR2: LGHNT, FRNRAP. CDR3 sequence: CASGLVRGQGNTGELFF. The CDR3 region has the DNA TGTGCTAGTGGTTTGGTACGGGGACAGGGGAACACCGGGGAGCTGTTTTTT. Looking up the rest from reference TRBV12-5 and TRBJ2-2 gives the full variable domain: DARVTQTPRHKVTEMGQEVTMRCQPILGHNTVFWYRQTMMQGLELLAYFRNRAPLDDSGMPKDRFSAEMPDATLATLKIQPSEPRDSAVYFCASGLVRGQGNTGELFFGEGSRLTVL.

The genes are TRBV30 and TRBJ1-2; TRBD1 is a possible D gene (5 bases). Germline V gene data show CDR1 as GTSNPN and CDR2 as SVGIG (reference sequence). Trimming took 2 bases from V and 5 from J, leaving 6 bases between them. The CDR3 is 11 residues long. The CDR3 coding sequence is TGTGCCTGGAGTAAGGGGTATGGCTACACCTTC. The encoded protein is CAWSKGYGYTF. The full variable domain, rest sourced from reference TRBV30 and TRBJ1-2, is SQTIHQWPATLVQPVGSPLSLECTVEGTSNPNLYWYRQAAGRGLQLLFYSVGIGQISSEVPQNLSASRPQDRQFILSSKKLLLSDSGFYLCAWSKGYGYTFGSGTRLTVV.

The rearrangement links TRBV5-1 to TRBJ2-2, with 10 bases identical to TRBD1. The ends lost 2 bases at V and 4 bases at J; junction bases unmatched: 8. The CDR3 covers 17 residues. CDR1 and CDR2 from the germline V gene are SGHRS and YFSETQ. CDR3 DNA: TGCGCCAGCAGCTTATCCGGGACAGGGGACAGCACCGGGGAGCTGTTTTTT. As protein: CASSLSGTGDSTGELFF. Filled out from reference TRBV5-1 and TRBJ2-2, the complete variable domain reads KAGVTQTPRYLIKTRGQQVTLSCSPISGHRSVSWYQQTPGQGLQFLFEYFSETQRNKGNFPGRFSGRQFSNSRSEMNVSTLELGDSALYLCASSLSGTGDSTGELFFGEGSRLTVL.

The gene calls are TRBV6-5 and TRBJ2-7; a possible D gene is TRBD1 (5 bases). In germline, CDR1 is MNHEY, CDR2 SVGAGI. The CDR3 totals 13 residues. V was shortened by 6 bases and J by 3 bases, with 12 bases between the two germline ends. CDR3 nucleotide sequence: TGTGCCAGCAGACCTCCAGGGAACTACGAGCAGTACGTC. Translating gives CASRPPGNYEQYV.

The rearrangement links TRBV18 to TRBJ2-3; 16 bases agree with TRBD2. This CDR3 comprises 19 residues. V gave up 4 bases and J gave up 4 bases; unmatched junction bases: 11. Germline CDR1 and CDR2: KGHSH and LQKENI. The CDR3, as DNA: TGTGCCAGCTCACTTCGTTCCGGGACTAGCGGGAGGGCGGCAGATACGCAGTATTTT. Protein product: CASSLRSGTSGRAADTQYF.